A single sample gave rise to the 2 T cell receptor beta chains below, sequenced in a study of tumor and adjacent non-tumor tissue in lung cancer. No cell sorting was done before RNA was extracted from the tissue. A modified ARM-PCR protocol with three rounds of nested PCR amplified TCRbeta. TCRdb redid the calling of the multiplex PCR reads with MiXCR, one entry per CDR3 protein. The top ten clones hold 20% to 25% of a sample with 68,000 or so distinct CDR3 sequences, roughly three fifths of them seen once. The source material was lung tumor tissue. Source of these receptors: a man aged 45-60 years with non-small cell lung cancer.

This clonotype was seen many times. The J gene is TRBJ1-5, the V gene TRBV28; D possibly corresponds to TRBD1 (5 bases). CDR1 MDHEN and CDR2 SYDVKM come from the germline V gene. Trimming pared 2 bases from V and 9 bases from J, leaving 8 bases between. CDR3 length equals 12 residues. CDR3 nucleotide sequence: TGTGCCAGCAGTTTAAGGGGTAGGCCCCAGCATTTT. Protein product: CASSLRGRPQHF.

This clonotype was seen ten or more times. The germline gene is not matched at one end of the junction; a read error may be the cause. V is TRBV4-2 and J is TRBJ2-3; 11 nucleotides agree with TRBD2. The CDR3 contains 13 residues. The V gene's germline CDR1 is LGHNA and CDR2 YNFKEQ. CDR3 DNA sequence: TGTGCCAGCAGCCAGGATAGCGGGAGGGGGAAGAATTTT. Translating it yields CASSQDSGRGKNF.